Shown below are 11 T cell receptor beta chains from a single sample sequenced in a study of CD8 T cells in ankylosing spondylitis. Each CDR3 protein gets one entry after TCRdb re-called the 5' RACE reads with MiXCR. The top ten hold 16% of the sample, which has 190,000 or so distinct CDR3 sequences, about 13% seen once. Sequencing was performed on blood, either unsorted or a sorted T cell fraction (not recorded which). The receptors here all came from a male donor with ankylosing spondylitis or in good health (not recorded which).

The rearrangement uses TRBV6-1 and TRBJ2-3; no definite D call. Deletions cut 3 bases from V and 6 bases from J, with 7 bases between. The CDR3 is 12 residues long. In germline, CDR1 is MNHNS, CDR2 SASEGT. The CDR3 nucleotides read TGTGCCAGCAGTGATCAGGATGATACGCAGTATTTT. Amino acids: CASSDQDDTQYF.

The chain carries TRBV28 and TRBJ2-7; the D gene is possibly TRBD1 (5 bases). Trimming shortened V by 8 bases and J by 5 bases, and 22 bases separated the two germline ends. The CDR3 consists of 15 residues. Germline values: CDR1 MDHEN, CDR2 SYDVKM. The CDR3 spells CASPPRGRVGDEQYF. CDR3 in DNA: TGTGCCAGCCCCCCTAGGGGCAGGGTGGGTGACGAGCAGTACTTC.

This clonotype has only a few counts. The rearrangement joins TRBV4-1 to TRBJ2-7; tentative D call: TRBD2 (5 bases). The V gene's germline CDR1 is MGHRA and CDR2 YSYEKL. Trimming stripped 3 bases from V and 0 bases from J, with 15 bases between. CDR3 size: 16 residues. CDR3 loop: CASSQDWTGSSYEQYF. As DNA, the CDR3 is TGCGCCAGCAGCCAGGACTGGACGGGGAGCTCCTACGAGCAGTACTTC.

The V call is TRBV15, the J call TRBJ1-1; weak D call: TRBD1 (6 bases). V lost 5 bases and J lost 1, with 17 bases in between. The CDR3 loop spans 16 amino acids. The germline gives CDR1 LNHNV, CDR2 YYDKDF (reference sequence). The DNA for the CDR3 is TGTGCCACCAGCCCCGGGGGCGCGGATTCGAACACTGAAGCTTTCTTT. Amino acid sequence: CATSPGGADSNTEAFF.

This clonotype was seen only a few times. The chain carries TRBV27 and TRBJ1-5; D is uncertain. Per germline, CDR1 MNHEY and CDR2 SMNVEV (reference sequence). Trimming took 6 bases from V and 3 from J, leaving 21 bases between them. The CDR3 is 17 amino acids. Here the CDR3 DNA reads TGTGCCAGCAGCCATGCCAGTCCCGGAAGTTTCAATCAGCCCCAGCATTTT. Its translation is CASSHASPGSFNQPQHF.

This clonotype was seen just once. No conserved phenylalanine or tryptophan is present at the end of the CDR3, so a read error is the likely explanation. This chain joins TRBV11-2 and TRBJ2-5; D gene ambiguous. Germline lookup yields CDR1 SGHAT and CDR2 FQNNGV. Between the trimmed V and J ends, which lost 5 bases and 5 bases, there was a span of 12 bases. The CDR3 totals 13 residues. CDR3 protein: CASSPPLMETQYL. The DNA of the CDR3 is TGTGCCAGCAGCCCTCCCTTAATGGAGACCCAGTACTTA.

This clonotype was observed a handful of times. The V and J genes are TRBV13 and TRBJ2-3; D may be TRBD2 (5 bases). Per germline, CDR1 PRHDT and CDR2 FYEKMQ (reference sequence). V was trimmed by 3 bases and J by 4 bases, leaving 17 bases between them. The CDR3 spans 16 residues. The CDR3 reads CASSFLAAFGADTQYF. CDR3 in DNA: TGTGCCAGCAGCTTTCTGGCGGCCTTCGGGGCAGATACGCAGTATTTT.

This clonotype turned up a few times. The chain is built from TRBV7-9 and TRBJ2-3; possibly TRBD2 for D (6 bases). Germline V CDR1 and CDR2: SEHNR, FQNEAQ (reference sequence). The CDR3 has 13 residues. The ends were cut back, 8 bases at V and 2 bases at J, with 11 bases in the middle. The DNA for the CDR3 is TGTGCCAGCGGTGGGGGGAACACAGATACGCAGTATTTT. Translation gives CASGGGNTDTQYF.

The chain couples TRBV18 to TRBJ2-2; D ambiguous. V lost 2 bases and J 8 bases, leaving 12 bases between the germline ends. This CDR3 has 14 residues. Looked up from germline, CDR1 is KGHSH and CDR2 is LQKENI. The CDR3 is CASSPGPASGELFF. DNA of the CDR3: TGTGCCAGCTCACCAGGGCCGGCGTCTGGGGAGCTGTTTTTT.

V and J are TRBV19 and TRBJ2-1; no reliable D call. V lost 0 bases to trimming and J lost 6 bases, with 15 bases between them. Germline V gives CDR1 LNHDA, CDR2 SQIVND (reference sequence). This CDR3 has 16 amino acids. The CDR3 loop is CASSIDRSEVGNEQFF. CDR3 DNA sequence: TGTGCCAGTAGTATAGATAGGAGTGAAGTGGGCAATGAGCAGTTCTTC.

The V gene is TRBV5-1, the J gene TRBJ1-1; tentative D call: TRBD1 (5 bases). Trimming removed 4 bases at V and 5 bases at J, with 15 bases between. The V gene's germline CDR1 is SGHRS and CDR2 YFSETQ. This CDR3 region has 14 residues. In DNA form, the CDR3 reads TGCGCCAGCAGCCCCGGGGACGGAGGGACTGAAGCTTTCTTT. This sequence encodes CASSPGDGGTEAFF.